The 29 T cell receptor beta chains listed next were all sequenced from one sample in a study of CD4 T cells in lung cancer. Produced via immunoSEQ multiplex PCR; TCRdb's table is partial and in-frame only. The sample holds about 10,000 clones, approximately 66% seen once. From the same resection, lung tissue at least 3 cm from the malignant lesion was taken. The sequenced material came from normal lung tissue taken away from the tumor. The receptors originated from a man in his sixties with non-small cell lung cancer.

This clone was found once. The chain is built from TRBV5-6 and TRBJ2-4, with 7 bases that match TRBD1. The CDR3 is 15 amino acids. CDR1 and CDR2 (germline): SGHDT, YYEEEE. J gave up 4 bases and V 4 bases, and 8 bases lay outside the gene matches. In nucleotides, the CDR3 is TGTGCCAGCAGCCCTAGATGGGGACAGAAAAACATTCAGTACTTC. Translating gives CASSPRWGQKNIQYF.

The chain carries TRBV11-2 and TRBJ2-5, with a tentative D call TRBD2 (6 bases). Trimming removed 1 base at V and 4 bases at J, with 7 bases between. CDR1 is SGHAT, CDR2 FQNNGV, per germline. CDR3 length: 13 residues. The CDR3, as DNA: TGTGCCAGCAGCTTAGGACTAGGAGAGACCCAGTACTTC. Amino acids: CASSLGLGETQYF.

This chain links TRBV2 with TRBJ1-2, with TRBD1 identical over 9 bases. Germline CDR1 reads SNHLY; CDR2 reads FYNNEI. This CDR3 is 15 amino acids long. With V trimmed by 2 bases and J by 3 bases, 4 bases remained unmatched. The CDR3 region has the DNA TGTGCCAGCAGTGAAACAGGGGGCAGGGACTATGGCTACACCTTC. Translating gives CASSETGGRDYGYTF.

This clone turned up a few times. The rearrangement links TRBV4-2 to TRBJ2-2; 10 bases agree with TRBD2. With 4 bases clipped from V and 7 bases from J, the junction kept 9 bases outside the gene matches. CDR1 and CDR2 (germline): LGHNA, YNFKEQ. The CDR3 consists of 16 residues. CDR3 nucleotides: TGTGCCAGCAGCCCCAAGGCGGCTAGCGGGAGCGGGGAGCTGTTTTTT. Translating gives CASSPKAASGSGELFF.

This clone has more than one count but fewer than ten. The rearrangement joins TRBV5-4 to TRBJ2-5; TRBD2 matches at 14 bases. The germline CDR1 and CDR2 sequences are SGHNT and YYREEE (reference sequence). J lost 4 bases, V lost 4 bases, and 12 bases had no gene match. CDR3 length: 18 amino acids. The CDR3 DNA reads as TGTGCCAGCAGCCCAGGGACTAGCGGGAGAGTGGGGGGAGAGACCCAGTACTTC. The encoded protein is CASSPGTSGRVGGETQYF.

This clone is a singleton in its sample. The V call is TRBV6-6, the J call TRBJ1-1; tentatively, D is TRBD1 (6 bases). The CDR3 consists of 13 residues. V shed 8 bases and J shed 1 base, with 11 bases lying between them. Germline V gene sequence: CDR1 MNHNY, CDR2 SVGAGI (reference sequence). CDR3 sequence reads: CASGRQANTEAFF. In nucleotides, the CDR3 is TGTGCCAGCGGCCGACAGGCGAACACTGAAGCTTTCTTT.

The DNA of the CDR3 is TGCGCCAGCAAGGCTAGCGACACAGATACGCAGTATTTT. Translation: CASKASDTDTQYF. This chain joins TRBV10-2 and TRBJ2-3, with D possibly TRBD2 on 6 matching bases. CDR3 length: 13 residues. V lost 7 bases to trimming and J lost 2 bases, with 10 bases between them. Looked up from germline, CDR1 is WSHSY and CDR2 is SAAADI.

The CDR3 loop is CASSHRGTGVNEQFF. As DNA, the CDR3 is TGTGCCAGCAGCCACCGGGGGACAGGGGTGAATGAGCAGTTCTTC. The V gene is TRBV11-3, the J gene TRBJ2-1; 10 bases match TRBD1. Unmatched junction bases numbered 8, after V lost 5 bases and J lost 7 bases. The CDR3 contains 15 residues. Germline CDR1 reads SGHNT; CDR2 reads YENEEA. The full variable domain, its missing parts supplied by reference TRBV11-3 and TRBJ2-1, is EAGVVQSPRYKIIEKKQPVAFWCNPISGHNTLYWYLQNLGQGPELLIRYENEEAVDDSQLPKDRFSAERLKGVDSTLKIQPAELGDSAVYLCASSHRGTGVNEQFFGPGTRLTVL.

This clone is medium-sized. The chain links TRBV29-1 to TRBJ2-3, with TRBD1 as a possible D gene (6 bases). Germline CDR1 and CDR2: SQVTM and ANQGSEA. The germline V and J ends were trimmed by 3 bases and 6 bases, with 10 bases remaining between them. This CDR3 comprises 12 residues. The CDR3 DNA reads as TGCAGCGTTGAGGACAGCCGGGATACGCAGTATTTT. It specifies CSVEDSRDTQYF.

The genes are TRBV11-2 and TRBJ2-5, with TRBD1 matching over 7 bases. The closer fit of TRBJ2-7 to the DNA end suggests the J call may be wrong. Germline V gene lookup returns CDR1 SGHAT and CDR2 FQNNGV. The CDR3 covers 14 residues. CDR3 nucleotides: TGTGCCAGCAGCTTAGACGGGACAGTTCGCGAGCAGTACTTC. It is translated as CASSLDGTVREQYF.

This chain uses TRBV5-6 with TRBJ2-1; D is unresolved. The CDR3 is 12 residues long. With 3 bases removed from V and 5 bases from J, the gap between germline ends came to 6 bases. CDR1 is SGHDT, CDR2 YYEEEE, per germline. CDR3: CASSSYNNEQFF. CDR3 in DNA: TGTGCCAGCAGCTCGTATAACAATGAGCAGTTCTTC.

This chain links TRBV5-4 with TRBJ2-3; 7 nucleotides line up with TRBD1. This CDR3 has 15 amino acids. Per germline, CDR1 SGHNT and CDR2 YYREEE (reference sequence). The V gene end was trimmed by 4 bases and the J gene end by 1 base; junction bases not matched to a gene: 6. The CDR3 DNA reads as TGTGCCAGCAGCACCAGGACAGGAGGCACAGATACGCAGTATTTT. Protein sequence: CASSTRTGGTDTQYF.

This chain joins TRBV14 and TRBJ1-1, with D unclear. V was shortened by 4 bases and J by 1 base, with 7 bases between the two germline ends. This CDR3 is built from 13 residues. Germline-derived CDR1 and CDR2 are SGHDN and FVKESK. CDR3 DNA: TGTGCCAGCAGCCTTCTCCCGAACACTGAAGCTTTCTTT. This gives the protein CASSLLPNTEAFF.

V is TRBV27 and J is TRBJ2-7, with 7 bases that match TRBD2. J lost 2 bases, V lost 4 bases, and 8 bases had no gene match. Germline CDR1 and CDR2: MNHEY and SMNVEV (reference sequence). The CDR3 extends over 15 amino acids. The CDR3 DNA follows: TGTGCCAGCAGTTCCCTAGCGGCAGGACCCTACGAGCAGTACTTC. As protein: CASSSLAAGPYEQYF.

The chain carries TRBV6-5 and TRBJ1-5, with D possibly TRBD1 on 6 matching bases. The CDR3 runs to 13 residues. Deletions cut 5 bases from V and 12 bases from J, with 17 bases between. Germline CDR1 MNHEY, CDR2 SVGAGI. The CDR3 DNA follows: TGTGCCAGCAGTAGTCAGGGGCCGGGAAACCAGCATTTT. As protein: CASSSQGPGNQHF.

The V and J genes are TRBV18 and TRBJ2-5, with TRBD1 matching 8 bases. Germline CDR1 KGHSH, CDR2 LQKENI. Trimming cost V 3 bases and J 1 base; bases outside gene matches: 4. CDR3 size: 15 residues. CDR3 region: CASSPGQVIQETQYF. For the CDR3, the DNA is TGTGCCAGCTCACCGGGACAGGTCATCCAAGAGACCCAGTACTTC.

This chain links TRBV10-2 with TRBJ2-5; 7 bases align to TRBD2. Per the germline V gene, CDR1 is WSHSY and CDR2 is SAAADI. Losses at the gene ends were 8 bases for V and 7 bases for J; bases not matched to a gene: 10. The CDR3 is made up of 13 amino acids. The chain's CDR3 is CASGGREWGTQYF. The CDR3 DNA reads TGCGCCAGCGGAGGGCGGGAGTGGGGGACCCAGTACTTC.

This sequence joins TRBV9 and TRBJ1-2; TRBD1 matches 8 bases. This CDR3 spans 15 amino acids. After removal of 3 bases from V and 5 bases from J, the junction contained 9 bases not matched to a gene. CDR1 is SGDLS, CDR2 YYNGEE, per germline. The DNA of the CDR3 is TGTGCCAGCAGCGGACCCCGCACAGGGGGGTATGGCTACACCTTC. It translates to CASSGPRTGGYGYTF.

The chain couples TRBV30 to TRBJ2-1, with D maybe TRBD2 (5 bases). The CDR3 loop spans 16 amino acids. Per the germline V gene, CDR1 is GTSNPN and CDR2 is SVGIG (reference sequence). V lost 0 bases and J lost 1, with 13 bases in between. The CDR3 sequence: CAWSVRGRGSYNEQFF. Written as DNA, the CDR3 is TGTGCCTGGAGTGTACGTGGCAGAGGGTCCTACAATGAGCAGTTCTTC.

This clone was seen a few times. The J gene is TRBJ1-2, the V gene TRBV27, with 8 nucleotides matching TRBD1. The CDR3 covers 13 residues. Per the germline V gene, CDR1 is MNHEY and CDR2 is SMNVEV (reference sequence). V shed 6 bases, J shed 4 bases, and the junction held 4 bases outside the gene matches. CDR3 protein: CASSRDRGYGYTF. The CDR3 DNA reads TGTGCCAGCAGCCGAGACAGGGGCTATGGCTACACCTTC.

CDR3 residues: CASSLYLGADTEAFF. The CDR3 bases are TGTGCCAGCAGCTTGTATTTAGGGGCCGACACTGAAGCTTTCTTT. J is TRBJ1-1 and V is TRBV5-8; D might be TRBD1 (5 bases). V was shortened by 1 base and J by 3 bases, with 13 bases between the two germline ends. Germline V gives CDR1 SGHTS, CDR2 YDEGEE. The CDR3 loop spans 15 amino acids.

This clone is judged medium-sized (0.01 to 0.1%). V gene TRBV4-2 combines with J gene TRBJ2-3; 7 bases align to TRBD1. J was trimmed by 2 bases and V by 0 bases; bases with no gene match: 2. Germline CDR1 and CDR2: LGHNA and YNFKEQ. The CDR3 is made up of 15 amino acids. The CDR3: CASSQEGQPTDTQYF. In DNA form, the CDR3 reads TGTGCCAGCAGCCAAGAGGGACAGCCCACAGATACGCAGTATTTT.

The V and J genes are TRBV19 and TRBJ1-5; the D is unclear. The V and J ends lost 3 bases and 2 bases respectively, with 11 bases between them. The CDR3 runs to 15 residues. Germline CDR1 LNHDA, CDR2 SQIVND (reference sequence). For the CDR3, the DNA is TGTGCCAGTAGTATCGGCCAGGTCGGCAATCAGCCCCAGCATTTT. It translates to CASSIGQVGNQPQHF.

The chain joins TRBV6-1 to TRBJ2-5; D remains unclear. Germline CDR1 is MNHNS and CDR2 is SASEGT. This CDR3 has 11 residues. Trimming took off 7 bases at V and 5 bases at J, with 8 bases between the two ends. Here the CDR3 reads CASKEVETQYF. CDR3 sequence (DNA): TGTGCCAGCAAAGAGGTGGAGACCCAGTACTTC.

This clone has more than one count but fewer than ten. The rearrangement uses TRBV6-1 and TRBJ2-7, with TRBD2 matching over 11 bases. J gave up 1 base and V 2 bases, and 1 base lay outside the gene matches. Germline V lookup: CDR1 MNHNS, CDR2 SASEGT. The CDR3 spans 15 residues. CDR3 DNA sequence: TGTGCCAGCAGTGAAACTAGCGGGAGTTCCTACGAGCAGTACGTC. This translates into CASSETSGSSYEQYV.

J is TRBJ1-2 and V is TRBV30; D is possibly TRBD1 (5 bases). V gave up 2 bases and J gave up 0 bases, with 13 bases separating them. Germline V gives CDR1 GTSNPN, CDR2 SVGIG (reference sequence). CDR3 size: 15 residues. This CDR3 reads CAWSLTGVANYGYTF. CDR3 coding DNA: TGTGCCTGGAGTCTCACAGGTGTAGCTAACTATGGCTACACCTTC.

The chain has TRBV7-6 and TRBJ2-3; D not certain. V was shortened by 1 base and J by 6 bases, with 8 bases between the two germline ends. This CDR3 is 13 amino acids long. In germline, CDR1 is SGHVS, CDR2 FNYEAQ. The CDR3 nucleotides read TGTGCCAGCAGCTTAGTGCGCCGGGATACGCAGTATTTT. This translates into CASSLVRRDTQYF.

This clone was counted between two and nine times. The V and J genes are TRBV4-1 and TRBJ2-2; 7 bases fit TRBD2. The CDR3 runs 16 residues. The germline V gene encodes CDR1 MGHRA and CDR2 YSYEKL. Trimming at V came to 3 bases and at J to 2 bases, leaving 6 bases not matched to a gene. The CDR3 DNA follows: TGCGCCAGCAGCCACGGGCGGGAGAGAAACACCGGGGAGCTGTTTTTT. It codes for CASSHGRERNTGELFF.

This chain connects TRBV25-1 to TRBJ2-1; 9 positions agree with TRBD1. The V gene end was trimmed by 2 bases and the J gene end by 6 bases; junction bases not matched to a gene: 8. The CDR3 contains 16 residues. Germline V gene sequence: CDR1 MGHDK, CDR2 SYGVNS. For the CDR3, the DNA is TGTGCCAGCAGTGAAATAGGGACAGGGAGAAGCAATGAGCAGTTCTTC. This sequence encodes CASSEIGTGRSNEQFF.